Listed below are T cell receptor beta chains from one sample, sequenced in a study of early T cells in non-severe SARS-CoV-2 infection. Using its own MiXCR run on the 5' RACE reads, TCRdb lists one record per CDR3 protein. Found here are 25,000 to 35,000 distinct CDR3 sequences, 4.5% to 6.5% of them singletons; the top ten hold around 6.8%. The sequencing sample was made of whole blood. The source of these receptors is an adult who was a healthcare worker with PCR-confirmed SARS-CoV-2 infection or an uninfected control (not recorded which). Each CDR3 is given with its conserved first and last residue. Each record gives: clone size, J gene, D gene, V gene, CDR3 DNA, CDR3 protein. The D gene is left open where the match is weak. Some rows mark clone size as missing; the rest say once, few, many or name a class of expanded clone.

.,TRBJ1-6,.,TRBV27,TGTGCCAGCAGTTTTCTTCAGGGGAATTCACCCCTCCACTTT,CASSFLQGNSPLHF
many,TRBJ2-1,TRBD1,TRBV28,TGTGCCAGCAGTTTAGCTGGGACAGGGGGTCATGAGCAGTTCTTC,CASSLAGTGGHEQFF
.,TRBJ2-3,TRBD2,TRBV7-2,TGTGCCAGCAGCTTAGAGCGGGAGGGAGCAGATACGCAGTATTTT,CASSLEREGADTQYF
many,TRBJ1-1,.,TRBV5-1,TGCGCCAGCAGCTTGATGGGGCCGGGACAGAACACTGAAGCTTTCTTT,CASSLMGPGQNTEAFF
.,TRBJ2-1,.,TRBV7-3,TGTGCCAGCAGCTTGGTAGGTCGGGATGAGCAGTTCTTC,CASSLVGRDEQFF
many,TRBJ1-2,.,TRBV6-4,TGTGCCAGCAGTGACGGCGTTGATGGCTACACCTTC,CASSDGVDGYTF
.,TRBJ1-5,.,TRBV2,TGTGCCAGCACCAGGGACGGCGGGGGCAATCAGCCCCAGCATTTT,CASTRDGGGNQPQHF
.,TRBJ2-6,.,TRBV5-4,TGTGCCAGCAGCTTAGGAGCTGGGGCCAACGTCCTGACTTTC,CASSLGAGANVLTF
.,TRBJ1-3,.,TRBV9,TGTGCCAGCAGCGTAGACCCTCTTGCTGGAAACACCATATATTTT,CASSVDPLAGNTIYF
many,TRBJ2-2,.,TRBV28,TGTGCCAGCAGTCTACGCGCCGCGAACACCGGGGAGCTGTTTTTT,CASSLRAANTGELFF
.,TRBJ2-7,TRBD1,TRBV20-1,TGCAGTGCTAGATCTCCGACAGGGAAGGAGGAGCAGTACTTC,CSARSPTGKEEQYF
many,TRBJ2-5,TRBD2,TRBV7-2,TGTGCCAGCGGAGAGGGGAGGGTCGTCGAGACCCAGTACTTC,CASGEGRVVETQYF
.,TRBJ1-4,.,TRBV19,TGTGCCTCCGGGGGACCGGGACACCCCGAGGAAAAACTGTTTTTT,CASGGPGHPEEKLFF
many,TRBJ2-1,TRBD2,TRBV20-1,TGCAGTGCGACCGGGACTAGCGCCAGATACAATGAGCAGTTCTTC,CSATGTSARYNEQFF
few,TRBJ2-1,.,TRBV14,TGTGCCAGCAGCCAGTTCTGGTCCGCGGGTGAGCAGTTCTTC,CASSQFWSAGEQFF
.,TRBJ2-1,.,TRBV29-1,TGCAGCGTTGCGATCAACTGGCCCGATGAGCAGTTCTTC,CSVAINWPDEQFF
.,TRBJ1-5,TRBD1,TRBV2,TGTGCCAGCAGTCCCCGGACAGGACGTAGCAATCAGCCCCAGCATTTT,CASSPRTGRSNQPQHF
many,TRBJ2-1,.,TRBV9,TGTGCCAGCAGCGTAGGAGTCGGGACATCTTCCTACAATGAGCAGTTCTTC,CASSVGVGTSSYNEQFF
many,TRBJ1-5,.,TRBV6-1,TGTGCCAGCAGTGAAGTGGAGAATCAGCCCCAGCATTTT,CASSEVENQPQHF
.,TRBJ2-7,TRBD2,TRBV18,TGTGCCAGCTCACCAGTAAGCGGGAGTCGCGAGCAGTACTTC,CASSPVSGSREQYF
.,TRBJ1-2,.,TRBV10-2,TGCGCCAGCAGTAAGGCGTTCTCCAACTATGGCTACACCTTC,CASSKAFSNYGYTF
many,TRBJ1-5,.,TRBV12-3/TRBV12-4,TGTGCCAGCAGTTTTTCTCGGGAACAGCCCCAGCATTTT,CASSFSREQPQHF
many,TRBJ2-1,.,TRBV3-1,TGTGCCAGCAGCCAATCCGCTGAGCAGTTCTTC,CASSQSAEQFF
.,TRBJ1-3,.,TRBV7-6,TGTGCCAGCAGCTTAGACAGGACTGGAAACACCATATATTTT,CASSLDRTGNTIYF
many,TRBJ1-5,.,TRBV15,TGTGCCACCAGCAGCTTGGGCACCATCAATCAGCCCCAGCATTTT,CATSSLGTINQPQHF
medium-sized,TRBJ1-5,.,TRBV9,TGTGCCAGCAGCGTAGATGGGGCGGGCCAGCCCCAGCATTTT,CASSVDGAGQPQHF
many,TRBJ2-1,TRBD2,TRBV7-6,TGTGCCAGCAGCACACTAGCGGGAGGGGAAGGGGAGCAGTTCTTC,CASSTLAGGEGEQFF
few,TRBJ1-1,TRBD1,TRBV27,TGTGCCAGCAGCCCCGGGACAGGGGGAATCACTGAAGCTTTCTTT,CASSPGTGGITEAFF
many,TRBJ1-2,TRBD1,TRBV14,TGTGCCAGCAGCCTACAGGGGGCTAGCTATGGCTACACCTTC,CASSLQGASYGYTF
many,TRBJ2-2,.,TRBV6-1,TGTGCCAGCACCCCCGCCCCGGGACCTTACACCGGGGAGCTGTTTTTT,CASTPAPGPYTGELFF
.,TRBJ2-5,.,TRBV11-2,TGTGCCAGCAGCTTAGAGGGGCCCCCCCAAGAGACCCAGTACTTC,CASSLEGPPQETQYF
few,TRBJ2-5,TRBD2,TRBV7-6,TGTGCCAGCAGCTCCCGCGGGAGGCTTCAAGAGACCCAGTACTTC,CASSSRGRLQETQYF
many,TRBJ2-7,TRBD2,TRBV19,TGTGCCAGTAGTGCCAGCGGGGAAACCGCCTACGAGCAGTACTTC,CASSASGETAYEQYF
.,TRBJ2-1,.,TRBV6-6,TGTGCCAGCAGTAATCCAGGGGTACCCTACAATGAGCAGTTCTTC,CASSNPGVPYNEQFF
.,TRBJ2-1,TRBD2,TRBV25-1,TGTGCCAGCAGTGCCGTACTAGCGGGAGACTACAATGAGCAGTTCTTC,CASSAVLAGDYNEQFF
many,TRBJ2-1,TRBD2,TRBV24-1,TGTGCCACCAGCATTGGCGGGAGGTCCTACAATGAGCAGTTCTTC,CATSIGGRSYNEQFF
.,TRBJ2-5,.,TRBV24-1,TGTGCCACCGCGGGGGCAGGGGAGACCCAGTACTTC,CATAGAGETQYF
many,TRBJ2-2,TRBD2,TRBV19,TGTGCCAGTAGTGGGACTAGCGGGAGTAGGGGGGAGCTGTTTTTT,CASSGTSGSRGELFF